The 17 T cell receptor beta chains given below trace back to one sample, sequenced in a study of blood T cell repertoires in COVID-19. Assay used: immunoSEQ multiplex PCR; TCRdb lists only in-frame clones, some missing. The sample lists over 120,000 clones, roughly 90% occurring once. Sequenced input: PBMCs or T cells enriched from blood (not recorded which). These receptors were taken from a man aged 45 to 65 who had recovered from COVID-19.

The chain combines TRBV18 with TRBJ2-1, with 8 bases matching TRBD2. V shed 3 bases and J 7 bases; nucleotides not matched to a gene: 11. CDR3 length: 16 amino acids. Germline-derived CDR1 and CDR2 are KGHSH and LQKENI. CDR3: CASSPTRGGSQNEQFF. The CDR3 bases are TGTGCCAGCTCACCGACTCGCGGGGGGTCCCAGAATGAGCAGTTCTTC.

This chain connects TRBV5-8 to TRBJ2-3; 11 nucleotides align to TRBD2. This CDR3 comprises 19 residues. The germline V gene has CDR1 SGHTS and CDR2 YDEGEE. Trimming removed 2 bases from V and 0 bases from J; junction bases left unmatched: 11. The CDR3 sequence: CASSLGRLAGYFSTDTQYF. The CDR3 nucleotides are TGTGCCAGCAGCTTAGGGAGACTAGCGGGGTATTTTAGCACAGATACGCAGTATTTT.

The CDR3 sequence is CASSSLQGPYSNQPQHF. The CDR3 bases are TGTGCCAGCAGCTCGCTACAGGGGCCCTATAGCAATCAGCCCCAGCATTTT. This rearrangement joins TRBV7-3 to TRBJ1-5; 7 bases are a match to TRBD1. The germline gives CDR1 SGHTA, CDR2 FQGTGA. The J segment lost 0 bases and the V segment lost 4 bases, leaving 9 bases of the junction unmatched. CDR3 size: 17 residues.

The V and J genes are TRBV24-1 and TRBJ2-2; 7 nucleotides align to TRBD1. Germline V gives CDR1 KGHDR, CDR2 SFDVKD. The CDR3 has 13 amino acids. Trimming at V came to 4 bases and at J to 8 bases, leaving 3 bases not matched to a gene. Here the CDR3 DNA reads TGTGCCACCAGTGACACAGGGGTGGGGGAGCTGTTTTTT. Protein: CATSDTGVGELFF.

V gene TRBV2 combines with J gene TRBJ2-7; D is ambiguous. The CDR3 contains 12 residues. Trimming took 4 bases from V and 3 from J, leaving 7 bases between them. Germline V gene lookup returns CDR1 SNHLY and CDR2 FYNNEI. CDR3: CASSVALYEQYV. The CDR3 nucleotides are TGTGCCAGCAGTGTGGCCCTCTACGAGCAGTACGTC.

The chain recombines TRBV29-1 with TRBJ1-1; D is perhaps TRBD1 (5 bases). CDR3 length: 15 amino acids. V was trimmed by 3 bases and J by 4 bases, leaving 18 bases between them. Germline-derived CDR1 and CDR2 are SQVTM and ANQGSEA. CDR3 bases: TGCAGCGTTGATAGGCAGGGTAAGATCGGCACTGAAGCTTTCTTT. Amino acid sequence: CSVDRQGKIGTEAFF.

The chain carries TRBV28 and TRBJ1-2; no definite D call. V lost 2 bases to trimming and J lost 6 bases, with 7 bases between them. The germline gives CDR1 MDHEN, CDR2 SYDVKM. The CDR3 has 12 amino acids. The CDR3 DNA reads as TGTGCCAGCAGTTTAAACATCAATGGCTACACCTTC. This gives the protein CASSLNINGYTF.

V is TRBV5-1 and J is TRBJ2-5; 9 nucleotides align to TRBD2. Germline CDR1 and CDR2: SGHRS and YFSETQ. V gave up 0 bases and J gave up 4 bases; unmatched junction bases: 7. The length of the CDR3 is 16 residues. The CDR3 is CASSLGLAGRGETQYF. CDR3 in DNA: TGCGCCAGCAGCTTGGGCCTAGCGGGGAGAGGAGAGACCCAGTACTTC. The complete variable domain, with remaining parts taken from reference TRBV5-1 and TRBJ2-5, reads KAGVTQTPRYLIKTRGQQVTLSCSPISGHRSVSWYQQTPGQGLQFLFEYFSETQRNKGNFPGRFSGRQFSNSRSEMNVSTLELGDSALYLCASSLGLAGRGETQYFGPGTRLLVL.

This sequence joins TRBV6-5 and TRBJ2-2, with 7 bases identical to TRBD2. J lost 1 base, V lost 6 bases, and 5 bases had no gene match. Germline assignment: CDR1 MNHEY and CDR2 SVGAGI. The CDR3 sequence is 15 residues long. Here the CDR3 reads CASRGRARNTGELFF. In nucleotides, the CDR3 is TGTGCCAGCAGGGGGAGGGCGAGGAACACCGGGGAGCTGTTTTTT.

The chain recombines TRBV12-3 or TRBV12-4 with TRBJ1-2; 7 positions match TRBD1. With 6 bases clipped from V and 8 bases from J, the junction kept 9 bases outside the gene matches. This CDR3 is 13 amino acids long. CDR3 loop: CASSRTGIEGYTF. The CDR3 DNA is TGTGCCAGCAGCCGGACAGGAATTGAGGGCTACACCTTC.

The rearrangement links TRBV5-1 to TRBJ1-2; TRBD1 aligns across 9 bases. Germline V lookup: CDR1 SGHRS, CDR2 YFSETQ. The CDR3 runs 14 residues. Trimming took 4 bases from V and 7 from J; bases not matched to a gene: 8. This CDR3 is CASSEGQGTAGYTF. DNA for the CDR3: TGCGCCAGCAGCGAGGGACAGGGAACGGCTGGCTACACCTTC. Using reference TRBV5-1 and TRBJ1-2 for the parts outside the CDR3, the full variable domain is KAGVTQTPRYLIKTRGQQVTLSCSPISGHRSVSWYQQTPGQGLQFLFEYFSETQRNKGNFPGRFSGRQFSNSRSEMNVSTLELGDSALYLCASSEGQGTAGYTFGSGTRLTVV.

V usage is TRBV7-2 and J usage is TRBJ2-1; 8 bases line up with TRBD2. Germline V gene sequence: CDR1 SGHTA, CDR2 FQGNSA. The V and J ends lost 3 bases and 4 bases, in that order; junction bases with no gene match: 11. This CDR3 is built from 17 residues. The CDR3 sequence is CASSFDSGAGGYNEQFF. The CDR3 bases are TGTGCCAGCAGCTTTGACTCAGGGGCGGGAGGATACAATGAGCAGTTCTTC. Complete variable domain (other parts from reference TRBV7-2 and TRBJ2-1): GAGVSQSPSNKVTEKGKDVELRCDPISGHTALYWYRQSLGQGLEFLIYFQGNSAPDKSGLPSDRFSAERTGGSVSTLTIQRTQQEDSAVYLCASSFDSGAGGYNEQFFGPGTRLTVL.

This rearrangement joins TRBV19 to TRBJ1-4; TRBD1 matches at 7 bases. CDR1 and CDR2 (germline): LNHDA, SQIVND (reference sequence). Losses at the gene ends were 4 bases for V and 8 bases for J; bases not matched to a gene: 7. The CDR3 runs to 14 residues. The CDR3 sequence: CASSTGQDREKLFF. In DNA form, the CDR3 reads TGTGCCAGTAGTACCGGACAGGACCGGGAAAAACTGTTTTTT.

This chain joins TRBV7-6 and TRBJ1-3; 9 bases fit TRBD1. Germline V gene sequence: CDR1 SGHVS, CDR2 FNYEAQ. The CDR3 loop spans 14 amino acids. The V segment lost 5 bases and the J segment 7 bases; nucleotides outside the gene matches: 6. The DNA of the CDR3 is TGTGCCAGCAGCCCGACAACAGGGGGCAACACCATATATTTT. Residues: CASSPTTGGNTIYF.

This chain uses TRBV6-5 with TRBJ1-2; tentatively, D is TRBD1 (6 bases). Germline assignment: CDR1 MNHEY and CDR2 SVGAGI. V was pared by 7 bases and J by 8 bases, with 17 bases between. The CDR3 extends over 13 amino acids. CDR3 sequence: CASTLGEGGGYTF. The DNA for the CDR3 is TGTGCCAGCACCCTGGGGGAGGGGGGAGGCTACACCTTC.

In this sample, this clone turned up a few times. V gene TRBV7-8 combines with J gene TRBJ1-5; 7 bases match TRBD1. The CDR3 is made up of 15 amino acids. The germline CDR1 and CDR2 sequences are SGHVS and FQNEAQ. J was trimmed by 4 bases and V by 5 bases; bases with no gene match: 8. In DNA, the CDR3 is TGTGCCAGCAGCCTTACGGGACAGATAAATCAGCCCCAGCATTTT. Its translation: CASSLTGQINQPQHF.

The gene calls are TRBV7-2 and TRBJ2-3, with D maybe TRBD2 (7 bases). Germline V lookup: CDR1 SGHTA, CDR2 FQGNSA. V gave up 3 bases and J gave up 1 base, with 11 bases separating them. The CDR3 consists of 15 residues. In nucleotides, the CDR3 is TGTGCCAGCAGCTTCTACGGGGGGCGCACAGATACGCAGTATTTT. Protein: CASSFYGGRTDTQYF.